This TCR beta chain is from a study of CD8+CD57+ T cells in acquired aplastic anemia. Genomic DNA provided the template from which TCR beta VDJ and CDR3 profiles were obtained. TCRdb used MiXCR to reprocess the reads, holding one entry per CDR3 protein. The sample carries 40,000 to 50,000 distinct CDR3 sequences, 55% to 75% recorded once. The sample taken for sequencing was sorted CD4+, CD8+, or CD8+CD57+ T cells (not recorded which) from PBMCs. This sequence was found in a human donor in good health, serving as a control.

This chain's CDR3 is CATSRDSESYNEQFF. CDR3 nucleotides: TGTGCCACCAGCAGAGACAGTGAGTCCTACAATGAGCAGTTCTTC. V and J are TRBV15 and TRBJ2-1; D is unresolved. Germline V gene sequence: CDR1 LNHNV, CDR2 YYDKDF (reference sequence). The CDR3 sequence is 15 residues long. V lost 0 bases and J 1 base, leaving 7 bases between the germline ends.